One sample yielded the 10 T cell receptor beta chains listed below, sequenced in a study of blood T cells in healthy people across ages. Using a J-beta primer mix together with a sample-barcoded 5' primer, a second PCR was run for roughly 7 to 12 cycles. TCRdb ran MiXCR on the 5' RACE reads and lists one entry per CDR3 protein. The sample carries approximately 700,000 distinct CDR3 sequences, less than 40% recorded once. Sequencing was carried out using blood. These receptors were taken from a woman older than 75 in good health.

The sample holds many counts of this clonotype. This chain links TRBV19 with TRBJ1-1; D is possibly TRBD1 (5 bases). Trimming took off 7 bases at V and 7 bases at J, with 16 bases between the two ends. Germline-derived CDR1 and CDR2 are LNHDA and SQIVND (reference sequence). The CDR3 runs to 13 residues. The CDR3, as DNA: TGTGCCAGTAATCAGGGACTTATAGGTGAAGCTTTCTTT. Translated: CASNQGLIGEAFF.

The J gene is TRBJ2-6, the V gene TRBV5-4; D unresolved. In germline, CDR1 is SGHNT, CDR2 YYREEE (reference sequence). V lost 6 bases and J lost 1, with 14 bases in between. CDR3 length: 16 amino acids. The DNA of the CDR3 is TGTGCCAGCACCCGGCCACCTAGTTCTGGGGCCAACGTCCTGACTTTC. Amino acid sequence: CASTRPPSSGANVLTF.

This clonotype was seen many times. The J gene is TRBJ2-7, the V gene TRBV5-8, with D unclear. Germline assignment: CDR1 SGHTS and CDR2 YDEGEE. The CDR3 runs to 14 residues. Trimming left V 1 base short and J 2 bases short, with 10 bases between. The CDR3 spells CASSLFSGPYEQYF. In nucleotides, the CDR3 is TGTGCCAGCAGCTTGTTTTCTGGGCCCTACGAGCAGTACTTC.

This clonotype came up a few times. The chain has TRBV3-1 and TRBJ1-1, with 8 bases matching TRBD1. The germline V gene encodes CDR1 LGHDT and CDR2 YNNKEL (reference sequence). J was trimmed by 3 bases and V by 0 bases; bases with no gene match: 6. This CDR3 region has 16 residues. CDR3 in DNA: TGTGCCAGCAGCCAAGATCGCAGGGGGCTGGACACTGAAGCTTTCTTT. Its protein product is CASSQDRRGLDTEAFF.

Worth noting for this clonotype: One end of the junction fails to match germline, which may point to a read error. The V gene is TRBV11-3, the J gene TRBJ2-1; TRBD1 matches at 9 bases. The J call is uncertain, as TRBJ2-7 better fits the DNA end. Germline V gives CDR1 SGHNT, CDR2 YENEEA. The CDR3 sequence is 16 residues long. The CDR3 region has the DNA TGTGCCGGCAGCTTAGCCGGGACAGGGATATACAATGAGCAGTACTTC. Encoded protein: CAGSLAGTGIYNEQYF.

V gene TRBV20-1 combines with J gene TRBJ2-2; 10 bases are shared with TRBD1. Trimming took 5 bases from V and 2 from J; bases not matched to a gene: 5. CDR1 and CDR2 (germline): DFQATT, SNEGSKA (reference sequence). This CDR3 contains 15 residues. As DNA, the CDR3 is TGCAGTGCTGCGGACAGGGGGGTAAACACCGGGGAGCTGTTTTTT. Residues: CSAADRGVNTGELFF.

This sequence joins TRBV5-1 and TRBJ1-1, with TRBD1 identical over 7 bases. The CDR3 runs to 15 residues. V dropped 0 bases and J dropped 3; count of bases not matched to a gene: 5. The germline CDR1 and CDR2 sequences are SGHRS and YFSETQ. The CDR3 DNA follows: TGCGCCAGCAGCTTGGAGGGGGCAGAGTACACTGAAGCTTTCTTT. Translated, it gives CASSLEGAEYTEAFF.

Note on this clonotype: Relative to the germline gene, one junction end is altered; a read error may explain this. The genes are TRBV7-2 and TRBJ2-1; the D gene is possibly TRBD2 (5 bases). The CDR3 is made up of 17 amino acids. Germline V gene lookup returns CDR1 SGHTA and CDR2 FQGNSA. CDR3 region: CASSLALALGSYNERYF. CDR3 in DNA: TGTGCCAGCAGCTTAGCGTTAGCGCTCGGGTCCTACAATGAGCGGTACTTC.

The chain uses TRBV19 and TRBJ1-1; no reliable D call. Germline loops: CDR1 LNHDA, CDR2 SQIVND (reference sequence). Deletions cut 7 bases from V and 0 bases from J, with 12 bases between. There are 14 residues in the CDR3. The CDR3 DNA reads TGTGCCAGTACTATCGGGCAGCTGAACACTGAAGCTTTCTTT. Translating gives CASTIGQLNTEAFF.

V usage is TRBV6-2 or TRBV6-3 and J usage is TRBJ2-4; 9 bases fit TRBD2. The tail of the sequence fits TRBJ2-5 better, so the J call may be wrong. Germline CDR1 MNHEY, CDR2 SVGEGT. The CDR3 is 15 residues long. The CDR3 DNA reads TGTGCCAGCAGAGATAGCGGGGGCGTTGCGGAGACCCAGTACTTC. Its protein product is CASRDSGGVAETQYF.